These T cell receptor beta chains were read from a single sample in a study of blood T cell repertoires in COVID-19. The repertoire was sequenced with immunoSEQ multiplex PCR; TCRdb's copy has only in-frame clones and lacks some. The table shows fewer than 250,000 clones, with roughly four fifths occurring only once. The sequencing sample was made of peripheral blood. Source of these receptors: a woman aged 70-85 years with active or convalescent COVID-19. The CDR3 runs from the conserved cysteine through the conserved F or W. Each record gives: V gene, clone size, J gene, D gene, CDR3 DNA, CDR3 protein. The D gene is left open where the match is weak. Only some rows state a clone size, as once, few, many or a class for expanded clones.

v_gene: TRBV18
abundance: NA
j_gene: TRBJ1-5
d_gene: TRBD1
CDR3nt: TGTGCCAGCTCACCACTCACAGGGGCAGATCAGCCCCAGCATTTT
CDR3aa: CASSPLTGADQPQHF

v_gene: TRBV28
abundance: NA
j_gene: TRBJ1-1
d_gene: NA
CDR3nt: TGTGCCAGCAGTCCCCTCAGGCATGTCACTGAAGCTTTCTTT
CDR3aa: CASSPLRHVTEAFF

v_gene: TRBV5-1
abundance: NA
j_gene: TRBJ2-5
d_gene: NA
CDR3nt: TGCGCCAGCAGTCAAGGGGTTTCCCAAGAGACCCAGTACTTC
CDR3aa: CASSQGVSQETQYF

v_gene: TRBV19
abundance: few
j_gene: TRBJ1-1
d_gene: TRBD1
CDR3nt: TGTGCCAGTAGTCCGGGGACAGTCCTGAACACTGAAGCTTTCTTT
CDR3aa: CASSPGTVLNTEAFF

v_gene: TRBV25-1
abundance: NA
j_gene: TRBJ1-5
d_gene: TRBD1
CDR3nt: TGTGCCAGCAGTGAGACAGGGTTGAACCAGCCCCAGCATTTT
CDR3aa: CASSETGLNQPQHF

v_gene: TRBV10-2
abundance: NA
j_gene: TRBJ2-7
d_gene: NA
CDR3nt: TGCGCCAGCAGTGTCGGACAAGACTACGAGCAGTACTTC
CDR3aa: CASSVGQDYEQYF

v_gene: TRBV19
abundance: NA
j_gene: TRBJ1-5
d_gene: TRBD1
CDR3nt: TGTGCCAGTAGTCACCGGACAGGGGCCCATCAGCCCCAGCATTTT
CDR3aa: CASSHRTGAHQPQHF

v_gene: TRBV6-5
abundance: NA
j_gene: TRBJ2-2
d_gene: NA
CDR3nt: TGTGCCAGCAGTTACCCGGAAGGGGGGGCCGGGGAGCTGTTTTTT
CDR3aa: CASSYPEGGAGELFF

v_gene: TRBV5-6
abundance: NA
j_gene: TRBJ1-2
d_gene: TRBD1
CDR3nt: TGTGCCAGCAGCTTGGCGGCAGGGGGAGGCTACACCTTC
CDR3aa: CASSLAAGGGYTF

v_gene: TRBV6-5
abundance: NA
j_gene: TRBJ1-1
d_gene: TRBD1
CDR3nt: TGTGCCAGCAGCCCGGGACAGGGAGAGGCTTTCTTT
CDR3aa: CASSPGQGEAFF